This T cell receptor (beta chain) was retrieved from a study of cytomegalovirus exposure and HLA in healthy donors. The germline CDR1 and CDR2 sequences are MDHEN and SYDVKM. V lost 6 bases, J lost 4 bases, and 9 bases lay in between. There are 12 residues in the CDR3. At the time of sampling, donors were nominally healthy, though unrecorded immune exposures were likely. On this clone: Its antigen is unknown.

The study's findings and limits: Later analysis identified several of the most significant clusters that appeared linked to common viral pathogens. As a later analysis showed, a missense DCLRE1C variant was linked to trimming of TCR beta V- and J-genes.

Use of 60 Vbeta and 13 Jbeta primers characterized the PCR. Original processing notes: Tens of millions of unique TCR beta chains, roughly 11 million of them shared, were counted by a later analysis. Using immunoSEQ multiplex PCR, the repertoire was profiled, and TCRdb retains in-frame clones only, with some absent. Clone size and V and J calls were adopted from that table, with D and trimming inferred from the DNA. Among 95,000 to 150,000 clones, around 78% were seen once, and the ten largest hold around 3.6%. Sequenced input: PBMCs. This sequence originates from a man aged 40-49 years in good health and CMV-seronegative. V usage is TRBV28 and J usage is TRBJ2-5, with a weak D call TRBD2 (6 bases). CDR3 sequence reads: CASRPGVETQYF. CDR3 nucleotide sequence: TGTGCCAGCAGGCCGGGGGTAGAGACCCAGTACTTC.